A single sample is the source of the 30 T cell receptor beta chains below, sequenced in a study of T cells in Graves' hyperthyroidism and ophthalmopathy. Amplified TCR beta CDR3 regions derived from RNA transcripts. The study used the HTBI primer set for a first-round RT-PCR of the TCR CDR3. TCRdb recomputed calls from the multiplex PCR reads with MiXCR, one row per CDR3 protein. The sample lists about 640,000 distinct CDR3 sequences, approximately 42% occurring once. Sequencing was done on a sample of peripheral blood or thyroid tissue (not recorded which). The receptors shown here come from an adult man with Graves' disease, either hyperthyroidism or ophthalmopathy (not recorded which).

This clonotype was detected only a few times. The chain is built from TRBV12-3 or TRBV12-4 and TRBJ1-3, with D tentatively TRBD1 (6 bases). CDR3 size: 14 residues. V was trimmed by 4 bases and J by 1 base, leaving 8 bases between them. CDR3 residues: CASSSDRSGNTIYF. The CDR3 coding sequence is TGTGCCAGCAGTTCCGACAGGTCTGGAAACACCATATATTTT.

This clonotype showed up many times. V is TRBV7-9 and J is TRBJ1-5; 7 bases fit TRBD1. V lost 5 bases, J lost 5 bases, and 12 bases stayed unmatched. Germline CDR1 reads SEHNR; CDR2 reads FQNEAQ (reference sequence). The CDR3 is made up of 16 amino acids. The CDR3 loop reads CASSMMGGQVDQPQHF. The DNA of the CDR3 is TGTGCCAGCAGCATGATGGGTGGACAGGTCGATCAGCCCCAGCATTTT.

J is TRBJ1-2 and V is TRBV10-3; 11 positions agree with TRBD1. CDR1 is ENHRY and CDR2 is SYGVKD in the germline V gene. Losses at the gene ends were 7 bases for V and 4 bases for J; bases not matched to a gene: 11. The CDR3 is 16 amino acids. The DNA of the CDR3 is TGTGCCATCACCGGCTCGAGGACAGGGGGCTTCTATGGCTACACCTTC. The encoded protein is CAITGSRTGGFYGYTF.

The chain is built from TRBV5-1 and TRBJ1-1; D unresolved. Trimming cost V 5 bases and J 3 bases, with 14 bases left between them. Germline V gives CDR1 SGHRS, CDR2 YFSETQ. The CDR3 is 14 amino acids. CDR3 amino acids: CASSSVDGHTEAFF. The CDR3, as DNA: TGCGCCAGCAGTTCAGTCGACGGCCACACTGAAGCTTTCTTT.

Only a few counts were recorded for this clonotype. The chain employs TRBV19 and TRBJ1-2; tentative D call: TRBD1 (5 bases). Germline V gene lookup returns CDR1 LNHDA and CDR2 SQIVND (reference sequence). The CDR3 is 15 amino acids. V gave up 3 bases and J gave up 5 bases, with 16 bases separating them. The CDR3 coding sequence is TGTGCCAGTAGTATTTCTGTCCGGGGGTTATATGGCTACACCTTC. Amino acids: CASSISVRGLYGYTF.

This clonotype came up a few times. The chain combines TRBV7-9 with TRBJ1-4; possibly TRBD1 for D (6 bases). Germline loops: CDR1 SEHNR, CDR2 FQNEAQ (reference sequence). The CDR3 is made up of 16 amino acids. With 3 bases removed from V and 8 bases from J, the gap between germline ends came to 19 bases. This CDR3 is CASSLTIRQEGEKLFF. Here the CDR3 DNA reads TGTGCCAGCAGCTTGACGATTCGACAGGAGGGGGAAAAACTGTTTTTT.

The chain couples TRBV29-1 to TRBJ2-7; 11 positions match TRBD1. CDR1 SQVTM and CDR2 ANQGSEA come from the germline V gene. The junction had 6 bases not matched to a gene; V was cut back by 4 bases and J by 4 bases. The CDR3 spans 14 residues. The CDR3 bases are TGCAGCGTTGGGACAGGGGGCAGTGGATACGAGCAGTACTTC. The encoded protein is CSVGTGGSGYEQYF.

J is TRBJ1-6 and V is TRBV7-2; maybe TRBD1 (5 bases). The V end lost 5 bases, the J end lost 15 bases, and 23 bases lay between the germline ends. The germline CDR1 and CDR2 sequences are SGHTA and FQGNSA. The CDR3 is 15 residues long. The DNA for the CDR3 is TGTGCCAGCAGCAACCGGAGGGACGACACTGGGCTCCTCCACTTT. Translation gives CASSNRRDDTGLLHF.

Ten or more counts support this clonotype. The V call is TRBV2, the J call TRBJ2-7; 10 nucleotides line up with TRBD2. The CDR3 sequence is 16 residues long. J was trimmed by 0 bases and V by 3 bases; bases with no gene match: 5. Germline lookup yields CDR1 SNHLY and CDR2 FYNNEI. The CDR3 coding sequence is TGTGCCAGCAGTGATTGGGCTAGCGGGGGCTCCTACGAGCAGTACTTC. This codes for CASSDWASGGSYEQYF.

V gene TRBV7-2 combines with J gene TRBJ2-5, with D perhaps being TRBD1 or TRBD2 (5 bases each). Germline V gene lookup returns CDR1 SGHTA and CDR2 FQGNSA. V shed 2 bases and J shed 7 bases, with 14 bases lying between them. The CDR3 has 14 amino acids. CDR3 amino acids: CASSLRDGGRTQYF. CDR3 bases: TGTGCCAGCAGCTTAAGGGACGGTGGGCGGACCCAGTACTTC.

This clonotype was observed a handful of times. A much larger clone differs by one base, so this may be a read error. The chain recombines TRBV2 with TRBJ1-5; D is ambiguous. This CDR3 is 13 amino acids long. The V gene lost 6 bases and the J gene lost 3 bases, with 9 bases spanning the gap. From germline, CDR1 is SNHLY and CDR2 FYNNEI. The chain's CDR3 is CASRGRVNQPQHF. In DNA form, the CDR3 reads TGTGCCAGCAGAGGACGGGTCAATCAGCCCCAGCATTTT.

J is TRBJ1-6 and V is TRBV15; 11 bases line up with TRBD1. Losses at the gene ends were 3 bases for V and 14 bases for J; bases not matched to a gene: 3. Germline lookup yields CDR1 LNHNV and CDR2 YYDKDF (reference sequence). The CDR3 is 13 amino acids. CDR3 bases: TGTGCCACCAGCAGGGACAGGGGGCTGGCCCTCCACTTT. Translation gives CATSRDRGLALHF.

A single count supports this clonotype. With a much larger clone just one base away, this may be a read error. V is TRBV7-9 and J is TRBJ1-2, with a tentative D call TRBD1 (5 bases). Germline loops: CDR1 SEHNR, CDR2 FQNEAQ (reference sequence). This CDR3 contains 14 residues. The CDR3 DNA sequence: TGTGCCAGCAGCTCCCGACAGCTTTCCTATGGCTACGCCTTC. Translating it yields CASSSRQLSYGYAF.

This clonotype was picked up many times. This chain joins TRBV2 and TRBJ1-5; D is possibly TRBD1 (5 bases). V shed 6 bases and J shed 12 bases, with 9 bases lying between them. Germline values: CDR1 SNHLY, CDR2 FYNNEI. This CDR3 contains 10 residues. CDR3 sequence (DNA): TGTGCCAGCAGGGGCAGGGACCAGCATTTT. It is translated as CASRGRDQHF.

This clonotype turned up a few times. V usage is TRBV6-1 and J usage is TRBJ1-4; D is perhaps TRBD1 (5 bases). Germline assignment: CDR1 MNHNS and CDR2 SASEGT. This CDR3 has 15 amino acids. Trimming cost V 7 bases and J 2 bases, with 14 bases left between them. The CDR3 DNA sequence: TGTGCCAGCACCCCAGGGACCCACACTAATGAAAAACTGTTTTTT. This translates into CASTPGTHTNEKLFF.

This sequence joins TRBV7-8 and TRBJ1-5, with 8 bases that match TRBD1. V shed 2 bases, J shed 7 bases, and the junction held 1 base outside the gene matches. The CDR3 is 13 residues long. Germline V CDR1 and CDR2: SGHVS, FQNEAQ. CDR3 DNA: TGTGCCAGCAGCTTATACAGGGGGCAGCCCCAGCATTTT. Its translation: CASSLYRGQPQHF.

The V and J genes are TRBV5-1 and TRBJ2-2; 8 bases fit TRBD1. CDR3 size: 19 residues. With 4 bases clipped from V and 3 bases from J, the junction kept 17 bases outside the gene matches. Looked up from germline, CDR1 is SGHRS and CDR2 is YFSETQ. The CDR3 region is CASSPQTGAGRAYTGELFF. In nucleotides, the CDR3 is TGCGCCAGCAGCCCCCAGACAGGGGCGGGGAGAGCGTACACCGGGGAGCTGTTTTTT.

The chain carries TRBV4-3 and TRBJ2-2; a weak D match, TRBD2 (5 bases). Per germline, CDR1 LGHNA and CDR2 YSLEER. V was clipped by 3 bases and J by 4 bases, with 9 bases between them. CDR3 size: 14 residues. CDR3 DNA sequence: TGCGCCAGCAGCCACTTGAGGGTCACCGGGGAGCTGTTTTTT. This encodes CASSHLRVTGELFF.

V and J are TRBV7-2 and TRBJ2-1, with a weak D call TRBD2 (5 bases). CDR3 length equals 11 residues. CDR1 is SGHTA and CDR2 is FQGNSA in the germline V gene. V was clipped by 9 bases and J by 9 bases, with 12 bases between them. The CDR3 DNA follows: TGTGCCAGTAGACGACGGGGTGAGCAGTTCTTC. Its translation: CASRRRGEQFF.

The table lists this clonotype with a few counts. DNA of the CDR3: TGTGCCAGCAGCCAAGTTCTACAGGACGGCCAGCCCCAGCATTTT. Its protein is CASSQVLQDGQPQHF. The V and J genes are TRBV7-9 and TRBJ1-5, with D perhaps TRBD1 (5 bases). The CDR3 runs 15 residues. Trimming took off 5 bases at V and 7 bases at J, with 18 bases between the two ends. Germline-derived CDR1 and CDR2 are SEHNR and FQNEAQ (reference sequence).

The chain joins TRBV9 to TRBJ2-7, with 7 bases fitting TRBD1. Germline CDR1 SGDLS, CDR2 YYNGEE. Trimming at V came to 0 bases and at J to 2 bases, leaving 5 bases not matched to a gene. The CDR3 length is 15 residues. CDR3 coding DNA: TGTGCCAGCAGCGTAGCCCTGGGACAGCCCTACGAGCAGTACTTC. Its protein is CASSVALGQPYEQYF.

The V call is TRBV12-3 or TRBV12-4, the J call TRBJ1-2; D is perhaps TRBD1 (5 bases). The CDR3 spans 16 residues. V shed 4 bases and J shed 4 bases, with 19 bases lying between them. CDR3 DNA: TGTGCCAGCAGTTACTCGTCCCAGGGCCTAGTCTATGGCTACACCTTC. The encoded protein is CASSYSSQGLVYGYTF.

In the case of this clonotype: This may arise from a read error, as a much more abundant clone is one base away. The chain is built from TRBV2 and TRBJ1-3; tentative D call: TRBD1 (6 bases). From germline, CDR1 is SNHLY and CDR2 FYNNEI. The CDR3 extends over 14 amino acids. The CDR3 region has the DNA TGTGCCAGCGCCAGTGGGGGCTTTGGAAACGCCATATATTTT. Encoded protein: CASASGGFGNAIYF.

As for this clonotype: A much larger clone differs from this one at a single base, so this may be a read error. The chain is built from TRBV13 and TRBJ2-7; D perhaps matches TRBD1 (6 bases). This CDR3 is 12 amino acids long. Germline lookup yields CDR1 PRHDT and CDR2 FYEKMQ (reference sequence). The CDR3 loop is CVSSQQGNEQYF. CDR3 DNA sequence: TGTGTCAGCAGTCAACAGGGAAACGAGCAGTACTTC.

The chain joins TRBV7-7 to TRBJ1-1; tentative D call: TRBD1 (6 bases). Trimming shortened V by 5 bases and J by 1 base, and 11 bases separated the two germline ends. Germline lookup yields CDR1 SSHAT and CDR2 FNYEAQ (reference sequence). The CDR3 sequence is 14 residues long. The chain's CDR3 is CASSPGHPNTEAFF. The CDR3 region has the DNA TGTGCCAGCAGCCCGGGACACCCGAACACTGAAGCTTTCTTT. Based on the CDR3 plus reference TRBV7-7 and TRBJ1-1, the full variable domain is GAGVSQSPRYKVTKRGQDVTLRCDPISSHATLYWYQQALGQGPEFLTYFNYEAQPDKSGLPSDRFSAERPEGSISTLTIQRTEQRDSAMYRCASSPGHPNTEAFFGQGTRLTVV.

This clonotype was found a few times. Here the CDR3 DNA reads TGCGCCAGCAGGACAATGCCCGAGGGGGCCTACGAGCAGTACTTC. Protein: CASRTMPEGAYEQYF. The V call is TRBV5-1, the J call TRBJ2-7; D is perhaps TRBD1 (6 bases). The germline CDR1 and CDR2 sequences are SGHRS and YFSETQ. This CDR3 spans 15 amino acids. The germline V and J ends were trimmed by 5 bases and 2 bases, with 17 bases remaining between them. The full variable domain, in which reference TRBV5-1 and TRBJ2-7 provide the parts outside the CDR3, is KAGVTQTPRYLIKTRGQQVTLSCSPISGHRSVSWYQQTPGQGLQFLFEYFSETQRNKGNFPGRFSGRQFSNSRSEMNVSTLELGDSALYLCASRTMPEGAYEQYFGPGTRLTVT.

V gene TRBV9 combines with J gene TRBJ2-2, with D unclear. Germline V gene sequence: CDR1 SGDLS, CDR2 YYNGEE. This CDR3 contains 15 residues. Trimming took 4 bases from V and 0 from J, leaving 10 bases between them. CDR3 nucleotide sequence: TGTGCCAGCAGCCACGGGTTAACGAACACCGGGGAGCTGTTTTTT. It codes for CASSHGLTNTGELFF.

The genes are TRBV19 and TRBJ1-4, with D perhaps matching TRBD1 (5 bases). Germline values: CDR1 LNHDA, CDR2 SQIVND (reference sequence). The CDR3 runs to 14 residues. V lost 2 bases, J lost 7 bases, and 11 bases lay in between. In nucleotides, the CDR3 is TGTGCCAGTAGTATAAGTCAGGGTCGTGAAAAACTGTTTTTT. Translating gives CASSISQGREKLFF.

This clonotype occurred many times. This chain links TRBV7-8 with TRBJ1-4; no reliable D call. The CDR3 is 14 amino acids. CDR1 and CDR2 from the germline V gene are SGHVS and FQNEAQ. V was pared by 2 bases and J by 3 bases, with 7 bases between. The CDR3 region has the DNA TGTGCCAGCAGCTTAAGGGCAGCTAATGAAAAACTGTTTTTT. This gives the protein CASSLRAANEKLFF.

This clonotype was counted a few times. The CDR3 nucleotides read TGTGCCAGCAGCTTGGGTGGCCCAGCCTACGAGCAGTACTTC. Its translation: CASSLGGPAYEQYF. The chain is built from TRBV5-6 and TRBJ2-7, with D unclear. Between the trimmed V and J ends, which lost 0 bases and 2 bases, there was a span of 9 bases. The CDR3 is 14 residues long. The germline CDR1 and CDR2 sequences are SGHDT and YYEEEE.